These 16 T cell receptor beta chains were sequenced from one sample in a study of blood T cell repertoires in COVID-19. Produced via immunoSEQ multiplex PCR; TCRdb's table is partial and in-frame only. Of around 200,000 clones listed, around 85% are singletons. The sample taken for sequencing was PBMCs or T cells enriched from blood (not recorded which). These TCRs come from a middle-aged man who had recovered from COVID-19.

This chain links TRBV2 with TRBJ2-7; 8 bases are a match to TRBD2. Germline assignment: CDR1 SNHLY and CDR2 FYNNEI. Unmatched junction bases numbered 6, after V lost 1 base and J lost 4 bases. CDR3 size: 15 residues. The CDR3 DNA sequence: TGTGCCAGCAGTGAAGGGAGCGGGAGTATATACGAGCAGTACTTC. Translation gives CASSEGSGSIYEQYF.

This clone was observed a single time. The chain links TRBV6-5 to TRBJ1-2, with 7 positions matching TRBD1. The length of the CDR3 is 14 residues. J lost 3 bases, V lost 6 bases, and 7 bases had no gene match. The V gene's germline CDR1 is MNHEY and CDR2 SVGAGI. This CDR3 is CASRRTGVDYGYTF. CDR3 in DNA: TGTGCCAGCAGGCGCACAGGGGTCGACTATGGCTACACCTTC.

This clone was found once. V and J are TRBV9 and TRBJ2-7, with 9 bases aligning to TRBD2. The CDR3 is 15 residues long. Germline V gene data show CDR1 as SGDLS and CDR2 as YYNGEE. With V trimmed by 3 bases and J by 0 bases, 4 bases remained unmatched. The CDR3 here is CASSGGSGSSYEQYF. In nucleotides, the CDR3 is TGTGCCAGCAGCGGGGGTAGCGGGAGCTCCTACGAGCAGTACTTC.

The chain is built from TRBV6-5 and TRBJ2-1; D ambiguous. The germline gives CDR1 MNHEY, CDR2 SVGAGI. V lost 0 bases to trimming and J lost 8 bases, with 8 bases between them. The CDR3 totals 13 residues. CDR3 sequence (DNA): TGTGCCAGCAGTTACTCGAATCGGGATGAGCAGTTCTTC. This encodes CASSYSNRDEQFF.

This rearrangement joins TRBV7-8 to TRBJ1-2; 9 bases align to TRBD1. J gave up 5 bases and V 5 bases, and 6 bases lay outside the gene matches. Germline V gene data show CDR1 as SGHVS and CDR2 as FQNEAQ. The CDR3 extends over 14 amino acids. CDR3 residues: CASSETGGGYGYTF. As DNA, the CDR3 is TGTGCCAGCAGCGAGACAGGGGGAGGGTATGGCTACACCTTC.

The V gene is TRBV28, the J gene TRBJ2-1, with 7 positions matching TRBD2. This CDR3 is 14 amino acids long. Trimming removed 5 bases from V and 11 bases from J; junction bases left unmatched: 12. The germline V gene has CDR1 MDHEN and CDR2 SYDVKM. CDR3 loop: CASSLPGLPYKQFF. Here the CDR3 DNA reads TGTGCCAGCAGTCTGCCGGGACTACCGTACAAGCAGTTCTTC.

J is TRBJ1-1 and V is TRBV11-2; TRBD1 matches 9 bases. The V gene's germline CDR1 is SGHAT and CDR2 FQNNGV. Germline trimming cut 1 base from V and 5 bases from J; bases unmatched to any gene: 5. The length of the CDR3 is 15 residues. CDR3 region: CASSLGHRGLTEAFF. Written as DNA, the CDR3 is TGTGCCAGCAGCTTAGGGCACAGGGGGCTTACTGAAGCTTTCTTT.

The chain joins TRBV24-1 to TRBJ1-5; no clear D. Trimming took off 5 bases at V and 8 bases at J, with 12 bases between the two ends. The CDR3 is 13 residues long. Germline V gene data show CDR1 as KGHDR and CDR2 as SFDVKD. The CDR3 nucleotides are TGTGCCACCAGTGGACGCTGGACTAAGCCCCAGCATTTT. Its protein is CATSGRWTKPQHF.

This rearrangement joins TRBV28 to TRBJ2-2, with 12 nucleotides matching TRBD2. This CDR3 has 15 amino acids. Germline V lookup: CDR1 MDHEN, CDR2 SYDVKM. V lost 7 bases and J lost 8; bases outside the gene matches: 8. This CDR3 reads CASTATSGRRGELFF. Here the CDR3 DNA reads TGTGCCAGCACCGCAACTAGCGGGAGGCGGGGGGAGCTGTTTTTT.

This rearrangement joins TRBV15 to TRBJ1-1, with D possibly being TRBD1 (6 bases). Trimming shortened V by 5 bases and J by 1 base, and 11 bases separated the two germline ends. This CDR3 is 14 amino acids long. CDR1 LNHNV and CDR2 YYDKDF come from the germline V gene (reference sequence). The CDR3 protein is CATSGNRENTEAFF. The CDR3 region has the DNA TGTGCCACCAGCGGTAACAGGGAGAACACTGAAGCTTTCTTT. Supplemented by reference TRBV15 and TRBJ1-1, the full variable domain reads DAMVIQNPRYQVTQFGKPVTLSCSQTLNHNVMYWYQQKSSQAPKLLFHYYDKDFNNEADTPDNFQSRRPNTSFCFLDIRSPGLGDTAMYLCATSGNRENTEAFFGQGTRLTVV.

The chain recombines TRBV13 with TRBJ1-1; D remains ambiguous. Germline V CDR1 and CDR2: PRHDT, FYEKMQ (reference sequence). V lost 4 bases and J 0 bases, leaving 6 bases between the germline ends. The CDR3 is 13 residues long. The CDR3 nucleotides read TGTGCCAGCAGCTCCACATTGAACACTGAAGCTTTCTTT. Protein product: CASSSTLNTEAFF.

This chain connects TRBV7-8 to TRBJ1-2; tentative D call: TRBD1 (5 bases). CDR1 is SGHVS and CDR2 is FQNEAQ in the germline V gene. The CDR3 covers 15 residues. Trimming removed 0 bases at V and 8 bases at J, with 16 bases between. The chain's CDR3 is CASSLALGAERGYTF. In nucleotides, the CDR3 is TGTGCCAGCAGCTTAGCTCTAGGGGCCGAACGGGGCTACACCTTC.

The gene calls are TRBV29-1 and TRBJ2-3, with 7 bases aligning to TRBD1. This CDR3 spans 12 amino acids. Germline CDR1 reads SQVTM; CDR2 reads ANQGSEA. J gave up 5 bases and V 3 bases, and 2 bases lay outside the gene matches. The CDR3 sequence is CSVESGGDTQYF. The CDR3 DNA is TGCAGCGTTGAGTCAGGGGGAGATACGCAGTATTTT.

The rearrangement uses TRBV10-3 and TRBJ2-6, with 8 bases fitting TRBD1. The CDR3 runs 15 residues. Looked up from germline, CDR1 is ENHRY and CDR2 is SYGVKD. V shed 7 bases, J shed 2 bases, and the junction held 4 bases outside the gene matches. CDR3 coding DNA: TGTGCCATCAAGGAACAGGGGGCTGGGGCCAACGTCCTGACTTTC. This codes for CAIKEQGAGANVLTF.

The CDR3 DNA sequence: TGTGCCAGCAGTTCCAGGACACTACCACCCCAGCATTTT. Its protein is CASSSRTLPPQHF. The gene calls are TRBV12-3 or TRBV12-4 and TRBJ1-5; D perhaps matches TRBD1 (5 bases). Trimming shortened V by 4 bases and J by 10 bases, and 14 bases separated the two germline ends. This CDR3 contains 13 residues.

The V and J genes are TRBV21-1 and TRBJ2-6; the listed D gene, TRBD2, was not tested against the DNA. TRBV21-1 is designated a pseudogene. This CDR3 has 14 residues. This chain's CDR3 is CASSNPYLRNVLTF. The CDR3 bases are TGTGCCAGCAGCAACCCTTACTTGAGGAACGTCCTGACTTTC.